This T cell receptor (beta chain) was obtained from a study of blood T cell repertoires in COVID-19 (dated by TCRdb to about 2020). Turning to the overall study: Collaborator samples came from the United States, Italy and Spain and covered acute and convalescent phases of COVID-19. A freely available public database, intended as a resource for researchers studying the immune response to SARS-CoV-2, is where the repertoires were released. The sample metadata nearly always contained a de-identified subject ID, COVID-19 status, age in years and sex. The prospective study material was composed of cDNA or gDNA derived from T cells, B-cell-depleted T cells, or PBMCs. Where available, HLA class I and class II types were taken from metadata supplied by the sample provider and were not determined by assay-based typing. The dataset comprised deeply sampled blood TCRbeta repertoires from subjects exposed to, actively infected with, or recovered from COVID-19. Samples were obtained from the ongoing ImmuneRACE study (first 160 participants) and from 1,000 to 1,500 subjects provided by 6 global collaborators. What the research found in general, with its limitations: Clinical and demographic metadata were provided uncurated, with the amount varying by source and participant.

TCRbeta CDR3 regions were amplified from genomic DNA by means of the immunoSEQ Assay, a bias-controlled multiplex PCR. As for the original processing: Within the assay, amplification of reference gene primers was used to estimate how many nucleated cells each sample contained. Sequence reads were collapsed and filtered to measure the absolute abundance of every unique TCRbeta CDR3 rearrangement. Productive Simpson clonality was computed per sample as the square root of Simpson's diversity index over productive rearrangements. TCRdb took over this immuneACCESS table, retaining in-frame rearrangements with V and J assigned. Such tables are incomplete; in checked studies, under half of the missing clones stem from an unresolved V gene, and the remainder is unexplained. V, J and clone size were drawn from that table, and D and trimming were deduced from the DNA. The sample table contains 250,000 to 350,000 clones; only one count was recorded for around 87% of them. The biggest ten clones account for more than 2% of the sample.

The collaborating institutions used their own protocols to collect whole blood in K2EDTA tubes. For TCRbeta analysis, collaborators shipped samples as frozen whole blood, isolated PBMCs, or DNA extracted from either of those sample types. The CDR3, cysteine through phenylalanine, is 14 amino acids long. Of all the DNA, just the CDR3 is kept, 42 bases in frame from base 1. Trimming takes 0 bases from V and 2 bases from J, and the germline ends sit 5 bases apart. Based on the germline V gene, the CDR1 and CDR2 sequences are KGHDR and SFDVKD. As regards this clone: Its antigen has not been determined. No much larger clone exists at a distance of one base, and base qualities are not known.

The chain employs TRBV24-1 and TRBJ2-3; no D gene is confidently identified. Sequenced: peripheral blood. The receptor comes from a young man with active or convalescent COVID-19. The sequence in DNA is TGTGCCACCAGTGATTTGCAGTCCACAGATACGCAGTATTTT. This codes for CATSDLQSTDTQYF.